This TCR beta chain was sequenced during a study of shared clonotypes between healthy human individuals. The table came from immunoSEQ multiplex PCR; TCRdb's copy has only in-frame clones and leaves some out. The sample lists over a million clones, 75% to 80% seen once, with 0.55% to 0.7% in the top ten. To note about this clone: Different DNA sequences within this sample yield the same CDR3.

The sequence was obtained from a man between 18 and 35 years old in good health. Some clones in this sample may be carry-over from other donors' samples. Specimen: memory CD4+ T cells from PBMCs. Subset meaning: CD45RA-negative fraction.

CDR3 residues: CASSLMTGSSGNTIYF. DNA for the CDR3: TGTGCCAGCAGTCTGATGACAGGGAGCTCTGGAAACACCATATATTTT. J is TRBJ1-3 and V is TRBV28; TRBD1 agrees at 7 bases. Germline V CDR1 and CDR2: MDHEN, SYDVKM. With V trimmed by 5 bases and J by 0 bases, 7 bases remained unmatched. The CDR3 totals 16 residues.